The rows below give T cell receptor beta chains drawn from one sample of a study of graft-versus-host responses after intestinal transplantation. Sequenced by immunoSEQ multiplex PCR; TCRdb stores in-frame clones only, minus some. Of some 96,000 clones listed, less than 90% are singletons. No antigen has been identified for these receptors. Source: unstimulated CD4+ T cells sorted from spleen or lymph node cells, taken before transplant. These receptors all stem from a human donor who was the organ donor for an intestinal transplant. CDR3s include the opening cysteine and the closing phenylalanine or tryptophan. A D gene is named only where the DNA matches it firmly. For some rows the clone size is stated as once, few or many, or as a class when expanded; others skip it.

cdr3_aa | cdr3_nt | clone_size | d_call | j_call | v_call
CASSLYAGLYEQYF | TGTGCCAGCAGCTTATACGCGGGGCTTTACGAGCAGTACTTC | NA | NA | TRBJ2-7 | TRBV7-3
CASSQSFGTGLNQPQHF | TGCGCCAGCAGTCAATCGTTCGGAACAGGCTTAAATCAGCCCCAGCATTTT | once | NA | TRBJ1-5 | TRBV23-1
CATSRESLGKTQYF | TGTGCCACCAGCAGAGAGAGTCTGGGAAAGACCCAGTACTTC | NA | NA | TRBJ2-5 | TRBV15
CASSTGTGGGNTIYF | TGTGCCAGCTCCACCGGGACAGGGGGAGGAAACACCATATATTTT | NA | TRBD1 | TRBJ1-3 | TRBV18
CASSEAGTRVTDTQYF | TGTGCCAGCAGTGAAGCGGGGACAAGGGTCACAGATACGCAGTATTTT | NA | NA | TRBJ2-3 | TRBV2
CASSVGWGTGEAHEQYF | TGTGCCAGCAGCGTAGGGTGGGGGACAGGGGAAGCCCACGAGCAGTACTTC | NA | TRBD1 | TRBJ2-7 | TRBV9
CASSPNQLYEQYF | TGTGCCAGCAGTCCTAACCAGCTCTACGAGCAGTACTTC | few | NA | TRBJ2-7 | TRBV28
CASSLGPGRETQYF | TGTGCCAGCAGCTTAGGCCCGGGCCGAGAGACCCAGTACTTC | NA | NA | TRBJ2-5 | TRBV7-9
CASSFFSATAGNSPLHF | TGCGCCAGCAGCTTCTTCAGCGCGACAGCAGGCAATTCACCCCTCCACTTT | NA | NA | TRBJ1-6 | TRBV5-1
CASSISPQDYGSPLHF | TGTGCCAGTAGTATTAGTCCCCAGGATTATGGTTCACCCCTCCACTTT | few | NA | TRBJ1-6 | TRBV19